Listed below are T cell receptor beta chains from one sample, sequenced in a study of cytomegalovirus exposure and HLA in healthy donors. The method was immunoSEQ multiplex PCR; TCRdb's version includes in-frame clones alone and lacks a portion of them. This sample carries under 200,000 clones, about nine tenths of them seen once, and the ten largest clones take 4% to 5%. Source material: PBMCs. These receptors were taken from a man aged 18 to 30 in good health and CMV-seropositive. CDR3s include the opening cysteine and the closing phenylalanine or tryptophan. A D gene is named only where the DNA matches it firmly. Size values are once, few and many counts, or a class for expanded clones, and some rows have none.

DNA,CDR3,size,V,D,J
TGTGCCAGCAGCTTATCAGGGATAAACTATGGCTACACCTTC,CASSLSGINYGYTF,NA,TRBV7-9,NA,TRBJ1-2
TGTGCCAGCAGTTTTCTAGCGGGAGGTTTGTACACCGGGGAGCTGTTTTTT,CASSFLAGGLYTGELFF,NA,TRBV28,TRBD2,TRBJ2-2
TGCAGCGTTGAAGATCTAGGTGAAAAACTGTTTTTT,CSVEDLGEKLFF,NA,TRBV29-1,NA,TRBJ1-4
TGTGCCAGCAGTCTTGGACAAGGCTTCTCCTACGAGCAGTACTTC,CASSLGQGFSYEQYF,NA,TRBV6-6,NA,TRBJ2-7
TGCGCCAGCAGACCACCGGGACAGGAGAGCACAGATACGCAGTATTTT,CASRPPGQESTDTQYF,NA,TRBV5-1,TRBD1,TRBJ2-3
TGTGCCAGCAGCTATAGCGGGAGCGCCAGAGGGACCGGGGAGCTGTTTTTT,CASSYSGSARGTGELFF,NA,TRBV5-8,TRBD2,TRBJ2-2
TGTGCCAGCGGTACGGGAGAGGGCGAGACCCAGTACTTC,CASGTGEGETQYF,NA,TRBV6-6,NA,TRBJ2-5
TGTGCCAGCAAGCTCCTAGCGGCCGTAGGCAACAATGAGCAGTTCTTC,CASKLLAAVGNNEQFF,NA,TRBV7-9,TRBD2,TRBJ2-1
TGTGCCAGCAGTGATAGAACTTACGAGCAGTACTTC,CASSDRTYEQYF,NA,TRBV25-1,NA,TRBJ2-7
TGCGCCAGCAGCCCGCTGGGTGGGAGCTCCTACGAGCAGTACTTC,CASSPLGGSSYEQYF,few,TRBV5-1,NA,TRBJ2-7
TGTGCCAGTAGTACGTTCTCTGGAAACACCATATATTTT,CASSTFSGNTIYF,few,TRBV19,NA,TRBJ1-3
TGTGCCAGCAGCTTGGGACTAGCGGGAGGCCGGAGCTCCTACGAGCAGTACTTC,CASSLGLAGGRSSYEQYF,NA,TRBV11-2,TRBD2,TRBJ2-7
TGTGCCAGCAGTCGACAGGGGGCATGGGAAAAACTGTTTTTT,CASSRQGAWEKLFF,NA,TRBV28,TRBD1,TRBJ1-4
TGCGCCAGCAGCTTCACTAGCGGGTCTTACGAGCAGTACTTC,CASSFTSGSYEQYF,NA,TRBV5-1,TRBD2,TRBJ2-7
TGTGCCAGCAGTGCTAAAAACTACCAACTAGCGGGAGTTAGAGATACGCAGTATTTT,CASSAKNYQLAGVRDTQYF,NA,TRBV27,TRBD2,TRBJ2-3
TGCGCCAGCAGCTGGGGGACAGGGAGGAATGAGCAGTTCTTC,CASSWGTGRNEQFF,NA,TRBV5-1,TRBD1,TRBJ2-1
TGCGCCAGCAGTTCACTTCCCTACGAGCAGTACTTC,CASSSLPYEQYF,NA,TRBV10-2,NA,TRBJ2-7
TGTGCCAGCAGTGGGACTGTGGACGGGGAGCTGTTTTTT,CASSGTVDGELFF,few,TRBV6-4,NA,TRBJ2-2
TGTGCCAGCAGGCCCCCACAGGGGTCCTATGGCTACACCTTC,CASRPPQGSYGYTF,NA,TRBV6-5,TRBD1,TRBJ1-2
TGTGCCAGCAGGACAGGGGGTAGTATGAACACTGAAGCTTTCTTT,CASRTGGSMNTEAFF,few,TRBV7-9,TRBD1,TRBJ1-1
TGTGCCAGCAGGACCCCAGGGAACTATGGCTACACCTTC,CASRTPGNYGYTF,NA,TRBV21-1,NA,TRBJ1-2
TGTGCCAGCAGCTCGCCGACTAGCCCCCGGGAGCAGTTCTTC,CASSSPTSPREQFF,NA,TRBV11-2,TRBD2,TRBJ2-1
TGTGCCAGCAGCCCGGGACTAGCGGCGATGGATACGCAGTATTTT,CASSPGLAAMDTQYF,NA,TRBV5-4,TRBD2,TRBJ2-3
TGTGCCAGCAGCCCGCTGGGGACTAGTATCGATACGCAGTATTTT,CASSPLGTSIDTQYF,NA,TRBV5-6,TRBD2,TRBJ2-3
TGTGCCAGCAGTGAAACGAGGGTTTATGGCTACACCTTC,CASSETRVYGYTF,NA,TRBV6-1,NA,TRBJ1-2
TGTGCCATTAAGAGCCCCTACGAGCAGTACTTC,CAIKSPYEQYF,NA,TRBV6-1,NA,TRBJ2-7
TGTGCCAGCAGTGAAGGGGAAGGGAGGTCCTACAATGAGCAGTTCTTC,CASSEGEGRSYNEQFF,NA,TRBV6-1,NA,TRBJ2-1
TGTGCCAGCAGTTGGGGGGGGGCAGGGATTGAAGCTTTCTTT,CASSWGGAGIEAFF,NA,TRBV25-1,NA,TRBJ1-1
TGCGCCAGCAGCATTGGACAGAATGAAAAACTGTTTTTT,CASSIGQNEKLFF,NA,TRBV5-1,NA,TRBJ1-4
TGTGCCAGCGGGCGGGGGGAGTTGAACACTGAAGCTTTCTTT,CASGRGELNTEAFF,NA,TRBV2,NA,TRBJ1-1
TGTGCCAGCTCTAGGTACTCCTACGAGCAGTACTTC,CASSRYSYEQYF,NA,TRBV2,NA,TRBJ2-7
TGTGCCAGCAGTTTATTCGGGGGCGGGGGTAACTATGGCTACACCTTC,CASSLFGGGGNYGYTF,NA,TRBV28,NA,TRBJ1-2
TGTGCCAGCAGCATGCCTTTAGCGGGAGGGCCTGATGAGCAGTTCTTC,CASSMPLAGGPDEQFF,NA,TRBV9,TRBD2,TRBJ2-1
TGTGCCAGCAGTGGGACAAGGGGCTATGGCTACACCTTC,CASSGTRGYGYTF,NA,TRBV7-3,NA,TRBJ1-2
TGTGCCAGCAGAACCCCAGGGAACTTGAACACTGAAGCTTTCTTT,CASRTPGNLNTEAFF,NA,TRBV28,NA,TRBJ1-1
TGTGCCAGCAGCTTAATGTCGGGACAGGAAGAGACCCAGTACTTC,CASSLMSGQEETQYF,NA,TRBV11-2,TRBD1,TRBJ2-5
TGTGCCTGGAGGTTACAGGGGACCACTGAAGCTTTCTTT,CAWRLQGTTEAFF,NA,TRBV30,TRBD1,TRBJ1-1
TGTGCCAGCAGCCCATACAGGGGCGAGCAGTACTTC,CASSPYRGEQYF,NA,TRBV7-8,TRBD1,TRBJ2-7
TGTGCCAGCAGTTCTGGTGTCCCACTGGGGGGAGAGACCCAGTACTTC,CASSSGVPLGGETQYF,NA,TRBV27,NA,TRBJ2-5
TGTGCCAGCAGCCCAGGGGGCAGGAAAACCTACGAGCAGTACTTC,CASSPGGRKTYEQYF,NA,TRBV6-5,TRBD1,TRBJ2-7
TGTGCCAGCTCATTGCGGGGTCCGTACAATCAGCCCCAGCATTTT,CASSLRGPYNQPQHF,NA,TRBV18,NA,TRBJ1-5
TGCAGCGTTGAAGACAGACTAGCGGGAGTAGCAGATACGCAGTATTTT,CSVEDRLAGVADTQYF,NA,TRBV29-1,TRBD2,TRBJ2-3
TGTGCCACCAGAGGAGAAGCCGGGATCTACACAGATACGCAGTATTTT,CATRGEAGIYTDTQYF,NA,TRBV15,NA,TRBJ2-3
TGTGCCAGCAGCCAAGATAGGGGCGGGAGTACAGATACGCAGTATTTT,CASSQDRGGSTDTQYF,once,TRBV4-2,TRBD2,TRBJ2-3
TGTGCCAGCAGTTACTCGACGACCGGGAGAGGCTACACCTTC,CASSYSTTGRGYTF,NA,TRBV6-5,NA,TRBJ1-2
TGCAGCGTTGATCTGACAGGGGGGGACTACGAGCAGTACTTC,CSVDLTGGDYEQYF,NA,TRBV29-1,TRBD1,TRBJ2-7
TGTGCCAGCAGTTTATACTCAGGGGGTCTAGGGAGTACTGAAGCTTTCTTT,CASSLYSGGLGSTEAFF,NA,TRBV27,TRBD1,TRBJ1-1
TGTGCCAGCAAAGAAGGTCCTAGCGGGAGTTACGAGCAGTACTTC,CASKEGPSGSYEQYF,medium-sized,TRBV6-1,TRBD2,TRBJ2-7
TGTGCCAGCAGCTTAGTAGGGCAGATCAGAGGGGGCTTTGGAAACACCATATATTTT,CASSLVGQIRGGFGNTIYF,NA,TRBV7-9,TRBD1,TRBJ1-3
TGTGCCAGTAGTATTCAGGGAATCGGCCAGCCCCAGCATTTT,CASSIQGIGQPQHF,NA,TRBV19,NA,TRBJ1-5
TGTGCCAGTAGTCCAGGGACTAGCGGGATCAATGAGCAGTTCTTC,CASSPGTSGINEQFF,NA,TRBV19,TRBD2,TRBJ2-1
TGCAGCGTTGAACTACTAGCGGGAGTAACTGACGAGCAGTACTTC,CSVELLAGVTDEQYF,NA,TRBV29-1,TRBD2,TRBJ2-7
TGTGCCAGCTCACCACTAGGCACAGATACGCAGTATTTT,CASSPLGTDTQYF,NA,TRBV18,NA,TRBJ2-3